Below, 27 T cell receptor beta chains from the same sample are listed, as sequenced in a study of PD-1 blockade in classical Hodgkin lymphoma. The time point is: cycle 4 day 1 (C4D1), after 6 weeks of nivolumab. Following autologous stem cell transplantation, relapse occurred in every patient, and exposure to brentuximab vedotin varied. PBMCs, once thawed, yielded CD8+ T cells isolated by magnetic negative selection. The method was immunoSEQ multiplex PCR; TCRdb's version includes in-frame clones alone and lacks a portion of them. Of around 21,000 clones in the sample, more than 75% were seen once. Sequences were derived from CD8+ T cells from blood, sampled before the fourth cycle of nivolumab. Every receptor here comes from a human donor with classical Hodgkin lymphoma.

The gene calls are TRBV30 and TRBJ1-2; TRBD1 agrees at 8 bases. This CDR3 contains 12 residues. CDR1 and CDR2 from the germline V gene are GTSNPN and SVGIG (reference sequence). V trimming: 5 bases; J trimming: 3 bases; junction bases outside the gene matches: 2. The CDR3 nucleotides are TGTGCCTGGGGACAGGGAGACTATGGCTACACCTTC. As protein: CAWGQGDYGYTF.

The genes are TRBV5-4 and TRBJ2-7; D is possibly TRBD1 (5 bases). The CDR3 runs to 14 residues. The V gene lost 3 bases and the J gene lost 3 bases, with 13 bases spanning the gap. The germline V gene encodes CDR1 SGHNT and CDR2 YYREEE (reference sequence). For the CDR3, the DNA is TGTGCCAGCAGCTATCTACCACAGGACTACGAGCAGTACTTC. Protein sequence: CASSYLPQDYEQYF.

The rearrangement links TRBV30 to TRBJ2-1; D is unresolved. CDR3 length: 13 amino acids. Trimming took 6 bases from V and 7 from J, leaving 16 bases between them. CDR1 and CDR2 from the germline V gene are GTSNPN and SVGIG (reference sequence). The CDR3, as DNA: TGTGCCTGCAAACCTGAAACGGAGAATGAGCAGTTCTTC. Its protein is CACKPETENEQFF.

This clone was detected only a few times. The chain recombines TRBV27 with TRBJ1-2; D gene uncertain. The CDR3 is 13 amino acids. Germline lookup yields CDR1 MNHEY and CDR2 SMNVEV (reference sequence). Trimming removed 5 bases from V and 0 bases from J, with 7 bases in between. CDR3 nucleotides: TGTGCCAGCAGTCCACGAGCTAACTATGGCTACACCTTC. Its protein product is CASSPRANYGYTF.

This clone is a singleton in its sample. The CDR3 nucleotides read TGCGCCAGCAGCTTGACTAGCGGGGGGTTAACAGATACGCAGTATTTT. Its translation is CASSLTSGGLTDTQYF. This chain joins TRBV5-1 and TRBJ2-3, with 12 nucleotides matching TRBD2. Germline CDR1 is SGHRS and CDR2 is YFSETQ. V was pared by 1 base and J by 3 bases, with 3 bases of the junction left unmatched. The CDR3 spans 16 residues.

CDR3 DNA sequence: TGCGCCAGCAGCTTGGTGGGACAAGACTATGGCTACACCTTC. Translation: CASSLVGQDYGYTF. The genes are TRBV5-1 and TRBJ1-2, with a tentative D call TRBD1 (6 bases). V was clipped by 0 bases and J by 3 bases, with 9 bases between them. CDR3 length equals 14 residues. Per germline, CDR1 SGHRS and CDR2 YFSETQ.

The chain employs TRBV27 and TRBJ2-3; possibly TRBD1 for D (5 bases). V lost 6 bases, J lost 6 bases, and 16 bases lay in between. The CDR3 runs 14 residues. Per the germline V gene, CDR1 is MNHEY and CDR2 is SMNVEV (reference sequence). The CDR3 loop is CASRLIDSWDTQYF. In DNA form, the CDR3 reads TGTGCCAGCAGGTTAATCGACAGTTGGGATACGCAGTATTTT.

The chain links TRBV21-1 to TRBJ2-1; the D call of TRBD2 is as the table states it, not checked on the DNA. TRBV21-1 is a listed pseudogene. This CDR3 contains 11 residues. In DNA form, the CDR3 reads TGTGCCAGCAGCCTGAGGAATGAGCAGTTCTTC. Translation: CASSLRNEQFF.

This chain connects TRBV7-8 to TRBJ2-1; D may correspond to TRBD1 or TRBD2 (5 bases each). Trimming stripped 1 base from V and 0 bases from J, with 13 bases between. The germline V gene has CDR1 SGHVS and CDR2 FQNEAQ. There are 17 residues in the CDR3. The CDR3 sequence: CASSLELGPSSYNEQFF. CDR3 nucleotides: TGTGCCAGCAGCTTAGAATTGGGACCGAGCTCCTACAATGAGCAGTTCTTC.

This chain connects TRBV11-3 to TRBJ2-5, with 11 bases that match TRBD2. The trim removed 5 bases at V and 4 bases at J, leaving 18 bases unmatched. From germline, CDR1 is SGHNT and CDR2 YENEEA. The CDR3 has 19 amino acids. The CDR3 is CASSLEPGLADIQGETQYF. The CDR3, as DNA: TGTGCCAGCAGCCTCGAACCGGGACTAGCGGATATACAGGGAGAGACCCAGTACTTC. The full variable domain, rest sourced from reference TRBV11-3 and TRBJ2-5, is EAGVVQSPRYKIIEKKQPVAFWCNPISGHNTLYWYLQNLGQGPELLIRYENEEAVDDSQLPKDRFSAERLKGVDSTLKIQPAELGDSAVYLCASSLEPGLADIQGETQYFGPGTRLLVL.

This sequence joins TRBV5-1 and TRBJ2-7; the D is unclear. V dropped 0 bases and J dropped 1 base, with 8 bases sitting between them. The V gene's germline CDR1 is SGHRS and CDR2 YFSETQ. The CDR3 is 14 amino acids. The CDR3 spells CASSLGYSSYEQYF. The CDR3 region has the DNA TGCGCCAGCAGCTTGGGTTACAGTTCCTACGAGCAGTACTTC.

This chain uses TRBV6-1 with TRBJ2-1; D is unclear. V was clipped by 4 bases and J by 9 bases, with 10 bases between them. Germline V gene sequence: CDR1 MNHNS, CDR2 SASEGT. The CDR3 is 12 amino acids. The CDR3 region is CASSGWTFEQFF. As DNA, the CDR3 is TGTGCCAGCAGTGGTTGGACCTTTGAGCAGTTCTTC.

In this sample, this clone turned up a few times. The chain has TRBV5-4 and TRBJ1-2, with a tentative D call TRBD1 (6 bases). Germline CDR1 is SGHNT and CDR2 is YYREEE (reference sequence). CDR3 length: 15 amino acids. Trimming took off 0 bases at V and 4 bases at J, with 13 bases between the two ends. CDR3 nucleotides: TGTGCCAGCAGCTTGGGTACAGGGTCGGGCTATGGCTACACCTTC. It yields the protein CASSLGTGSGYGYTF. Variable domain in full (rest from reference TRBV5-4 and TRBJ1-2): ETGVTQSPTHLIKTRGQQVTLRCSSQSGHNTVSWYQQALGQGPQFIFQYYREEENGRGNFPPRFSGLQFPNYSSELNVNALELDDSALYLCASSLGTGSGYGYTFGSGTRLTVV.

The chain recombines TRBV9 with TRBJ2-7; perhaps TRBD1 as D (5 bases). The germline V and J ends were trimmed by 7 bases and 2 bases, with 16 bases remaining between them. Germline-derived CDR1 and CDR2 are SGDLS and YYNGEE. This CDR3 comprises 14 residues. CDR3: CASGKGMNPYEQYF. The CDR3 coding sequence is TGTGCCAGCGGAAAGGGGATGAACCCCTACGAGCAGTACTTC.

The chain carries TRBV11-2 and TRBJ1-6, with 8 bases matching TRBD1. The CDR3 has 17 residues. V was pared by 3 bases and J by 2 bases, with 6 bases of the junction left unmatched. Germline V CDR1 and CDR2: SGHAT, FQNNGV. Here the CDR3 reads CASSLSDRATYNSPLHF. CDR3 nucleotide sequence: TGTGCCAGCAGCTTGTCGGACAGGGCAACCTATAATTCACCCCTCCACTTT.

The chain uses TRBV5-6 and TRBJ2-7; D may be TRBD1 (6 bases). The germline CDR1 and CDR2 sequences are SGHDT and YYEEEE. Trimming removed 3 bases at V and 3 bases at J, with 19 bases between. This CDR3 spans 16 amino acids. CDR3 sequence (DNA): TGTGCCAGCAGCTCCCCGGACGTGGACAGCCTCTACGAGCAGTACTTC. This translates into CASSSPDVDSLYEQYF.

The V call is TRBV18, the J call TRBJ2-1; 11 bases align to TRBD2. From germline, CDR1 is KGHSH and CDR2 LQKENI. CDR3 size: 16 residues. J gave up 5 bases and V 4 bases, and 7 bases lay outside the gene matches. The CDR3 DNA reads TGTGCCAGCTCACAAGCGGGACTAGCGGAACACAATGAGCAGTTCTTC. This encodes CASSQAGLAEHNEQFF.

The chain employs TRBV7-9 and TRBJ1-2, with D possibly being TRBD1 (5 bases). Trimming left V 4 bases short and J 5 bases short, with 14 bases between. The CDR3 totals 14 residues. Germline assignment: CDR1 SEHNR and CDR2 FQNEAQ (reference sequence). CDR3 sequence reads: CASSSPGTDYGYTF. Here the CDR3 DNA reads TGTGCCAGCAGCTCACCCGGGACGGATTATGGCTACACCTTC. The whole variable domain, remainder taken from reference TRBV7-9 and TRBJ1-2, is DTGVSQNPRHKITKRGQNVTFRCDPISEHNRLYWYRQTLGQGPEFLTYFQNEAQLEKSRLLSDRFSAERPKGSFSTLEIQRTEQGDSAMYLCASSSPGTDYGYTFGSGTRLTVV.

The J gene is TRBJ1-1, the V gene TRBV5-6; no clear D gene. V was clipped by 4 bases and J by 1 base, with 11 bases between them. The CDR3 consists of 14 residues. Germline V gene sequence: CDR1 SGHDT, CDR2 YYEEEE. The CDR3 DNA reads as TGTGCCAGCAGCCCCCCGGCCCAGAACACTGAAGCTTTCTTT. Translation: CASSPPAQNTEAFF.

In its sample, this clone was seen once. CDR3 protein: CASSLVAGYSPLHF. CDR3 nucleotides: TGTGCCAGCAGCTTAGTGGCAGGCTATTCACCCCTCCACTTT. The chain has TRBV7-2 and TRBJ1-6; D is uncertain. The CDR3 spans 14 residues. Germline CDR1 and CDR2: SGHTA and FQGNSA. V was trimmed by 1 base and J by 8 bases, leaving 9 bases between them.

The chain recombines TRBV4-3 with TRBJ1-5; D gene unclear. CDR3 length: 15 residues. Germline assignment: CDR1 LGHNA and CDR2 YSLEER. V was cut by 3 bases and J by 0 bases, with 9 bases left in between. CDR3 amino acids: CASSHAVYSNQPQHF. The CDR3 nucleotides read TGCGCCAGCAGCCACGCCGTCTATAGCAATCAGCCCCAGCATTTT.

The chain couples TRBV14 to TRBJ2-5; D unclear. CDR3 length equals 10 residues. The germline gives CDR1 SGHDN, CDR2 FVKESK. The V gene lost 0 bases and the J gene lost 7 bases, with 0 bases spanning the gap. In DNA, the CDR3 is TGTGCCAGCAGCCAAGAGACCCAGTACTTC. Its protein is CASSQETQYF.

The chain employs TRBV11-3 and TRBJ2-7, with 9 positions matching TRBD2. Germline loops: CDR1 SGHNT, CDR2 YENEEA. The length of the CDR3 is 13 residues. Unmatched junction bases numbered 4, after V lost 8 bases and J lost 2 bases. CDR3 DNA sequence: TGTGCCAGCGCGGGAGGGCCCGCCTACGAGCAGTACTTC. Translation: CASAGGPAYEQYF.

V and J are TRBV7-6 and TRBJ2-3, with 9 bases lining up with TRBD2. Germline CDR1 SGHVS, CDR2 FNYEAQ. The length of the CDR3 is 14 residues. V lost 5 bases to trimming and J lost 7 bases; unmatched junction nucleotides: 7. CDR3 region: CASSERGVLNTQYF. The CDR3 bases are TGTGCCAGCAGCGAGCGGGGGGTCCTAAATACGCAGTATTTT.

The chain is built from TRBV19 and TRBJ2-7; D unclear. Germline CDR1 reads LNHDA; CDR2 reads SQIVND (reference sequence). CDR3 length: 13 amino acids. V gave up 2 bases and J gave up 5 bases, with 10 bases separating them. The CDR3 region has the DNA TGTGCCAGTAGTATATGGGAAGGGAACGAGCAGTACTTC. The encoded protein is CASSIWEGNEQYF.

The chain combines TRBV7-9 with TRBJ1-2; a weak D match, TRBD1 (5 bases). V lost 5 bases and J lost 5, with 21 bases in between. Germline CDR1 reads SEHNR; CDR2 reads FQNEAQ (reference sequence). This CDR3 has 16 residues. CDR3 residues: CASSNPGGRAGYGYTF. The CDR3 bases are TGTGCCAGCAGCAATCCCGGGGGACGGGCTGGGTATGGCTACACCTTC.

This clone has just one count. The chain couples TRBV30 to TRBJ2-1; 9 bases are shared with TRBD1. The CDR3 covers 13 residues. Germline-derived CDR1 and CDR2 are GTSNPN and SVGIG (reference sequence). The trim removed 5 bases at V and 7 bases at J, leaving 6 bases unmatched. This CDR3 reads CAWGQGLGNEQFF. The CDR3 coding sequence is TGTGCCTGGGGACAGGGGCTGGGAAATGAGCAGTTCTTC. The full variable domain, in which reference TRBV30 and TRBJ2-1 provide the parts outside the CDR3, is SQTIHQWPATLVQPVGSPLSLECTVEGTSNPNLYWYRQAAGRGLQLLFYSVGIGQISSEVPQNLSASRPQDRQFILSSKKLLLSDSGFYLCAWGQGLGNEQFFGPGTRLTVL.